The source of this T cell receptor beta chain is a study of vaccination effects on CD4 cells after COVID-19. Turning to the study itself: Ahead of sequencing, the ViraFEST assay grew antigen-specific CD4+ T cells using viral peptide pools.

Following 10 days of culture, CD4+ T cells were isolated. Convalescent patients had PCR-confirmed SARS-CoV-2 infection between March and December 2020. Clones were read by immunoSEQ multiplex PCR, and TCRdb kept only the in-frame ones, dropping some. Of about 46,000 clones detected, about 74% appear once; the ten largest clones hold roughly 7.8%. The germline V gene has CDR1 MNHEY and CDR2 SVGAGI. The CDR3 has 14 amino acids. Trimming left V 0 bases short and J 6 bases short, with 12 bases between. A note on this clone: Its antigen is not known.

The gene calls are TRBV6-5 and TRBJ2-7, with D unresolved. The clonotype comes from a human donor who had a prior SARS-CoV-2 infection. The source material was CD4+ T cells from PBMCs cultured without peptide, sampled before COVID-19 vaccination. Written as DNA, the CDR3 is TGTGCCAGCAGTTACTCTATAGTGGGGTTCGAGCAGTACTTC. This translates into CASSYSIVGFEQYF.